The 14 T cell receptor beta chains reported below all come from one sample, sequenced in a study of T-cell reconstitution after alpha-beta-depleted transplantation in children. The authors prepared the TCRbeta library with unique molecular identifiers. Via MiXCR, TCRdb re-called the PCR reads, giving one row per CDR3 protein. The profile shows over 150,000 distinct CDR3 sequences, just over 14% of them singletons. This specimen consisted of PBMCs from the stem cell graft donor, obtained from the stem cell graft. These receptor sequences come from a human donor who donated a stem cell graft to a child with acute lymphoblastic leukemia.

This clonotype was seen many times. The rearrangement uses TRBV24-1 and TRBJ2-2; D gene ambiguous. The CDR3 consists of 16 residues. From germline, CDR1 is KGHDR and CDR2 SFDVKD. V was shortened by 1 base and J by 5 bases, with 13 bases between the two germline ends. This CDR3 is CATSDFRTLETGELFF. Here the CDR3 DNA reads TGTGCCACCAGTGATTTTAGGACCCTGGAGACCGGGGAGCTGTTTTTT.

This clonotype was found many times. The rearrangement uses TRBV20-1 and TRBJ2-1; a possible D gene is TRBD1 (5 bases). The CDR3 covers 12 residues. Trimming pared 4 bases from V and 5 bases from J, leaving 9 bases between. The germline CDR1 and CDR2 sequences are DFQATT and SNEGSKA (reference sequence). The CDR3 coding sequence is TGCAGTGCTAAAGGACAAAACAATGAGCAGTTCTTC. Protein product: CSAKGQNNEQFF.

Ten or more counts support this clonotype. The CDR3: CASSSPSRGQETQYF. The CDR3 nucleotides are TGCGCCAGCAGCTCCCCCTCAAGAGGCCAAGAGACCCAGTACTTC. The chain carries TRBV5-1 and TRBJ2-5; no firm D call. V was cut by 3 bases and J by 1 base, with 13 bases left in between. The CDR3 loop spans 15 amino acids. The germline gives CDR1 SGHRS, CDR2 YFSETQ.

V and J are TRBV5-1 and TRBJ2-3; weak D call: TRBD2 (6 bases). Trimming shortened V by 4 bases and J by 4 bases, and 16 bases separated the two germline ends. The CDR3 is made up of 15 amino acids. Per germline, CDR1 SGHRS and CDR2 YFSETQ. The CDR3 DNA follows: TGCGCCAGCAGCATGGATGGAACGGGGGCAGATACGCAGTATTTT. Translating gives CASSMDGTGADTQYF. The complete variable domain, with remaining parts taken from reference TRBV5-1 and TRBJ2-3, reads KAGVTQTPRYLIKTRGQQVTLSCSPISGHRSVSWYQQTPGQGLQFLFEYFSETQRNKGNFPGRFSGRQFSNSRSEMNVSTLELGDSALYLCASSMDGTGADTQYFGPGTRLTVL.

This clonotype occurred many times. In nucleotides, the CDR3 is TGCGCCAGCAGCTTGACAGGCCAACAGCCCCAGCATTTT. It encodes CASSLTGQQPQHF. The rearrangement uses TRBV5-1 and TRBJ1-5, with TRBD1 as a possible D gene (5 bases). V lost 1 base and J lost 7, with 9 bases in between. This CDR3 has 13 amino acids. The germline V gene encodes CDR1 SGHRS and CDR2 YFSETQ. The entire variable domain, with the rest obtained from reference TRBV5-1 and TRBJ1-5, is as follows: KAGVTQTPRYLIKTRGQQVTLSCSPISGHRSVSWYQQTPGQGLQFLFEYFSETQRNKGNFPGRFSGRQFSNSRSEMNVSTLELGDSALYLCASSLTGQQPQHFGDGTRLSIL.

This clonotype came up many times. This chain joins TRBV5-1 and TRBJ1-1; D remains ambiguous. The V end was cut by 2 bases, the J end by 1 base, with 12 bases between. This CDR3 is 15 amino acids long. CDR1 is SGHRS, CDR2 YFSETQ, per germline. The CDR3 protein is CASSFGPARNTEAFF. The DNA of the CDR3 is TGCGCCAGCAGCTTCGGGCCAGCGAGGAACACTGAAGCTTTCTTT. The full variable domain, rest sourced from reference TRBV5-1 and TRBJ1-1, is KAGVTQTPRYLIKTRGQQVTLSCSPISGHRSVSWYQQTPGQGLQFLFEYFSETQRNKGNFPGRFSGRQFSNSRSEMNVSTLELGDSALYLCASSFGPARNTEAFFGQGTRLTVV.

Concerning this clonotype itself: The junction and the germline gene differ at one end; a read error may be behind it. The gene calls are TRBV14 and TRBJ2-1; 7 nucleotides align to TRBD2. CDR1 is SGHDN, CDR2 FVKESK, per germline. This CDR3 has 14 residues. CDR3 sequence: CAISPSRLANEQFF. In DNA, the CDR3 is TGTGCCATCAGCCCTTCTAGACTAGCCAATGAGCAGTTCTTC. The whole variable domain, remainder taken from reference TRBV14 and TRBJ2-1, is EAGVTQFPSHSVIEKGQTVTLRCDPISGHDNLYWYRRVMGKEIKFLLHFVKESKQDESGMPNNRFLAERTGGTYSTLKVQPAELEDSGVYFCAISPSRLANEQFFGPGTRLTVL.

This clonotype was observed a handful of times. The chain combines TRBV20-1 with TRBJ2-5; 9 bases are a match to TRBD1. Losses at the gene ends were 3 bases for V and 3 bases for J; bases not matched to a gene: 2. Germline V gives CDR1 DFQATT, CDR2 SNEGSKA (reference sequence). The CDR3 sequence is 13 residues long. DNA of the CDR3: TGCAGTGCTAGGCGGGACAGGGAAGAGACCCAGTACTTC. Protein sequence: CSARRDREETQYF.

This clonotype was seen a few times. The V and J genes are TRBV12-3 or TRBV12-4 and TRBJ2-2; D may correspond to TRBD1 or TRBD2 (5 bases each). The CDR3 has 15 amino acids. V was clipped by 8 bases and J by 0 bases, with 13 bases between them. CDR3 in DNA: TGTGCCAGCCGGGGTGGGGCCCCGAACACCGGGGAGCTGTTTTTT. Translating gives CASRGGAPNTGELFF.

This clonotype appeared many times. This chain links TRBV20-1 with TRBJ2-3; 9 nucleotides match TRBD1. The CDR3 extends over 16 amino acids. Germline CDR1 reads DFQATT; CDR2 reads SNEGSKA (reference sequence). Trimming at V came to 0 bases and at J to 3 bases, leaving 7 bases not matched to a gene. CDR3 nucleotides: TGCAGTGCTAGAGAGTTTGGGACAGGGTGGACAGATACGCAGTATTTT. Amino acids: CSAREFGTGWTDTQYF.

A note on this clonotype: A single base separates this from a much larger clone, so it may be a read error. The chain employs TRBV5-1 and TRBJ1-3; D ambiguous. CDR1 and CDR2 from the germline V gene are SGHRS and YFSETQ. This CDR3 is built from 16 residues. The CDR3 reads CASGLAPRGSGNTIYF. The CDR3 DNA reads as TGCGCCAGCGGCTTGGCCCCCCGGGGCTCTGGAAACACCATATATTTT.

In its sample, this clonotype was seen many times. CDR3 region: CASSLRGSTEAFF. DNA of the CDR3: TGCGCCAGCAGCTTGCGGGGGAGCACTGAAGCTTTCTTT. The chain employs TRBV5-1 and TRBJ1-1; the D gene is possibly TRBD1 (5 bases). The CDR3 extends over 13 amino acids. Germline-derived CDR1 and CDR2 are SGHRS and YFSETQ. V was clipped by 1 base and J by 4 bases, with 8 bases between them.

This clonotype turned up a few times. The chain joins TRBV5-1 to TRBJ2-2; no firm D call. The V gene's germline CDR1 is SGHRS and CDR2 YFSETQ. V was pared by 1 base and J by 4 bases, with 8 bases between. The CDR3 has 14 amino acids. In DNA form, the CDR3 reads TGCGCCAGCAGCTTGATGTCAGGCACCGGGGAGCTGTTTTTT. It translates to CASSLMSGTGELFF.

Comment on this clonotype: One base away lies a much larger clone, so this may be a sequencing read error. CDR3 residues: CASSLMDRGVKNSQYF. In nucleotides, the CDR3 is TGTGCCAGCAGTTTAATGGACAGAGGGGTCAAAAACAGTCAGTACTTC. J is TRBJ2-4 and V is TRBV12-3 or TRBV12-4; a weak D match, TRBD1 (6 bases). This CDR3 is 16 amino acids long.